Below, one TCR beta chain is given with its context. Its antigen is unknown. The source of the sample is a study of shared clonotypes between healthy human individuals. Sequencing was performed with immunoSEQ multiplex PCR; in TCRdb, only in-frame clones are kept and a portion is missing. The data contain fewer than 1.6 million clones, 98% to 99% of them singletons. Study results and caveats: Naive CD4 clonotypes overlapped across a handful of donors at approximately 5.5%.

The CDR3 has 11 amino acids. CDR1 and CDR2 from the germline V gene are MDHEN and SYDVKM. Trimming took 6 bases from V and 10 from J, leaving 12 bases between them. The sequencing sample was made of naive CD4+ T cells sorted from blood. As to subset: CD45RA+ positively selected. V usage is TRBV28 and J usage is TRBJ1-1; D unclear. This receptor was identified in a man aged 30 to 39 in good health. The CDR3 loop reads CASSSLKVAFF. In DNA form, the CDR3 reads TGTGCCAGCAGCTCGCTGAAGGTAGCTTTCTTT.